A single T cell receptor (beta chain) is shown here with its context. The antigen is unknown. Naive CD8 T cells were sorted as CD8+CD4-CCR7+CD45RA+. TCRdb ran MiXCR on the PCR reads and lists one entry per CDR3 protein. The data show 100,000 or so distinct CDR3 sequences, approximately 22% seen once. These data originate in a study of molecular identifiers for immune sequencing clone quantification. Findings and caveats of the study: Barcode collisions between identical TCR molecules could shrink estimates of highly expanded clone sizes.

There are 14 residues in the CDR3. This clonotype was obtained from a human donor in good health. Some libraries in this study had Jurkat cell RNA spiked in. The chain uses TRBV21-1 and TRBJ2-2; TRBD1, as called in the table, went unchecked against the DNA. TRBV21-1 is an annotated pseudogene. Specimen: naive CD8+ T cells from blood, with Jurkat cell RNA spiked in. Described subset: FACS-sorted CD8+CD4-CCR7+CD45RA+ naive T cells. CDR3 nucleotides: TGTGCCAGCAGAAGACAGACCCACACCGGGGAGCTGTTTTTT. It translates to CASRRQTHTGELFF.